These 19 T cell receptor delta chains share one sample of origin, sequenced in a study of gamma-delta chains in newborns, infants, children. TCRdb fed the reads to CATT. In the table there are approximately 3,000 delta-chain clones, around 0.31% of which are singletons. The sequenced sample consisted of blood. The receptors shown here come from a child who was a newborn, infant or young child, either healthy, febrile or measles-vaccinated (not recorded which).

This clone has just a few counts. It is likely a read error: a sequence one base away is far more abundant. The same CDR3 arises from other DNA sequences in this sample as well. The V call is TRDV2, the J call TRDJ3, with D tentatively TRDD3 (6 bases). CDR3 length: 19 residues. Germline CDR1 is GEAIGNYY and CDR2 is EKD. The CDR3 nucleotides are TGTGCCTGCGACACCGCGGGGGGACCAAGCTCCTGGGACACCCGACAGATGTTTTTC. It specifies CACDTAGGPSSWDTRQMFF.

This clone was seen only a few times. The protein TCRdb lists belongs to a much larger clone and differs from this DNA's translation at residue 3, which points to a read error; the protein shown is made from the DNA. The chain combines TRDV2 with TRDJ2; 12 bases are a match to TRDD3. Germline loops: CDR1 GEAIGNYY, CDR2 EKD. CDR3 size: 15 residues. This CDR3 reads CASDVLGDTPAQLFF. The CDR3 nucleotides are TGTGCCAGTGACGTACTGGGGGATACTCCAGCACAACTCTTCTTT.

As for this clone: The amino acid sequence in TCRdb belongs to a much larger clone and departs from this DNA's translation at residue 11, likely a sequencing read error; the sequence shown is translated from the DNA. The V call is TRDV2, the J call TRDJ3; 7 positions match TRDD3. Germline values: CDR1 GEAIGNYY, CDR2 EKD. J was trimmed by 0 bases and V by 0 bases; bases with no gene match: 10. This CDR3 contains 20 residues. In nucleotides, the CDR3 is TGTGCCTGTGACACCGCCTGGGGGGTTTTCGGCTCCTGGGACACCCGACAGATGTTTTTC. Translation gives CACDTAWGVFGSWDTRQMFF.

A word on this clone: This probably arose from a read error, given a far larger clone one base away. Other DNA sequences of this sample code for an identical CDR3. The CDR3 is CACDWGTWDTRQMFF. The CDR3 DNA sequence: TGTGCCTGTGACTGGGGGACCTGGGACACTCGACAGATGTTTTTC. The gene calls are TRDV2 and TRDJ3; 7 positions agree with TRDD3. The CDR3 is 15 residues long. Germline lookup yields CDR1 GEAIGNYY and CDR2 EKD.

Points on this clone: The protein that TCRdb holds for this DNA derives from a much larger clone and differs from the translated DNA at residue 10, which likely indicates a read error; the protein shown here is translated from the DNA. V usage is TRDV2 and J usage is TRDJ3, with D perhaps TRDD3 (6 bases). V dropped 3 bases and J dropped 5 bases, with 22 bases sitting between them. The CDR3 length is 19 residues. The germline gives CDR1 GEAIGNYY, CDR2 EKD. The CDR3 DNA reads as TGTGCCTGTGACGGCATCGTGGGGGGCCGGTCCCGGGACACCCGACAGATGTTTTTC. Its protein is CACDGIVGGRSRDTRQMFF.

On this clone itself: The junction differs from germline at one of its ends, possibly a read error. The chain links TRDV2 to TRDJ2; TRDD3 matches 8 bases. CDR3 length: 16 residues. Looked up from germline, CDR1 is GEAIGNYY and CDR2 is EKD. This chain's CDR3 is CACDILGATLTAQLFF. The CDR3 DNA is TGTGCCTGTGACATACTGGGGGCTACTTTGACAGCCCAACTCTTCTTT.

This rearrangement joins TRDV1 to TRDJ2; 8 bases map to TRDD2. The CDR3 runs 24 residues. Trimming removed 4 bases from V and 0 bases from J; junction bases left unmatched: 28. The germline gives CDR1 TSWWSYY, CDR2 QGS. The CDR3 nucleotides are TGTGCTCTTGGGGGTCTTCCTACGAGGGCTACGCTCACACTTTTAGAAGCTTTGACAGCACAACTCTTCTTT. This gives the protein CALGGLPTRATLTLLEALTAQLFF.

This clone has only a few counts. A far more abundant clone sits one base away, making this likely a read error. The sample has other DNA sequences that encode this CDR3 too. This sequence joins TRDV2 and TRDJ1; 10 nucleotides align to TRDD3. This CDR3 has 13 residues. The germline V gene encodes CDR1 GEAIGNYY and CDR2 EKD. CDR3: CACDTGGYDKLIF. In nucleotides, the CDR3 is TGTGCCTGTGACACCGGGGGATACGATAAACTTATCTTT.

The rearrangement links TRDV1 to TRDJ1; 11 bases line up with TRDD3. No J gene was available from TCRdb, and it was assigned here by a germline match of the DNA. Germline CDR1 is TSWWSYY and CDR2 is QGS. The CDR3 length is 18 residues. Trimming removed 0 bases from V and 4 bases from J; junction bases left unmatched: 10. CDR3 protein: CALGELPGGYRVDDKLIF. The DNA for the CDR3 is TGTGCTCTTGGGGAACTTCCTGGGGGATACAGGGTGGACGATAAACTCATCTTT.

This clone showed up just a few times. TCRdb's entry gives the protein of a much larger clone, which mismatches this DNA's translation at residue 10, likely from a read error; the protein reported here is translated from the DNA. The chain couples TRDV2 to TRDJ3; the D is unclear. V lost 0 bases, J lost 5 bases, and 13 bases lay in between. CDR3 size: 17 residues. Germline V gene data show CDR1 as GEAIGNYY and CDR2 as EKD. CDR3 residues: CACDTEEENRDTRQMFF. The CDR3 DNA follows: TGTGCCTGTGACACCGAGGAGGAGAACCGGGACACCCGACAGATGTTTTTC.

On this clone itself: A far larger clone is only one base removed, so a read error is likely. The sample holds other DNA sequences that translate to the same CDR3. This chain connects TRDV2 to TRDJ3, with TRDD3 matching over 7 bases. CDR3 length: 18 residues. Germline-derived CDR1 and CDR2 are GEAIGNYY and EKD. The CDR3 loop reads CACDTAGGISWDTRQMFF. CDR3 DNA sequence: TGTGCCTGTGACACCGCTGGGGGGATCTCCTGGGACACCCGACAGATGTTCTTC.

This clone was seen a handful of times. This probably arose from a read error, given a far larger clone one base away. In the same sample, other DNA sequences code for this CDR3. The chain recombines TRDV2 with TRDJ3; D is perhaps TRDD3 (6 bases). Germline V gene lookup returns CDR1 GEAIGNYY and CDR2 EKD. The CDR3 is made up of 17 amino acids. The chain's CDR3 is CACDTEGENWDTRQMFF. The CDR3 bases are TGTGCCTGCGACACCGAGGGGGAGAACTGGGACACCCGACAGATGTTTTTC.

This clone is hyperexpanded within its sample. This sample also contains other DNA sequences that code for the same CDR3. This chain joins TRDV2 and TRDJ2; 10 bases are shared with TRDD3. With V trimmed by 0 bases and J by 5 bases, 2 bases remained unmatched. The CDR3 runs to 15 residues. Per germline, CDR1 GEAIGNYY and CDR2 EKD. CDR3 bases: TGTGCCTGTGACACCCTACTGGGGGATACAGCACAACTCTTCTTT. Protein sequence: CACDTLLGDTAQLFF.

Of note for this clone: The protein TCRdb gives is from a much larger clone and does not agree with this DNA's translation at residue 11, likely a read error; the protein shown here comes from the DNA. The rearrangement uses TRDV2 and TRDJ4; TRDD3 matches at 11 bases. Trimming cost V 3 bases and J 6 bases; bases outside gene matches: 8. The CDR3 is 14 amino acids. From germline, CDR1 is GEAIGNYY and CDR2 EKD. The CDR3 DNA is TGTGCCTGTGACCCTCTGGGGGATACAAGATCCCTGATCTTT. Encoded protein: CACDPLGDTRSLIF.

For this clone: A far larger clone is off by one base, so a read error is likely. This sample includes further DNA sequences coding for the same CDR3. In DNA, the CDR3 is TGTGCTTGTGACACCGCGGGGGATGGCTCCTGGGACACCCGACAGATGTTTTTC. Amino acid sequence: CACDTAGDGSWDTRQMFF. The V gene is TRDV2, the J gene TRDJ3, with 7 bases identical to TRDD3. CDR3 size: 18 residues. CDR1 is GEAIGNYY, CDR2 EKD, per germline.

In this sample, this clone turned up a few times. A single base is all that separates this from a far larger clone, so a read error is likely. This same CDR3 is encoded by further DNA sequences in the sample. The V and J genes are TRDV2 and TRDJ3; TRDD3 agrees at 9 bases. CDR1 and CDR2 from the germline V gene are GEAIGNYY and EKD. The CDR3 has 18 residues. The CDR3 DNA is TGTGCCTGTGACAGGTTACTGGGGGACTCCTGGGACACCCGTCAGATGTTTTTC. Protein product: CACDRLLGDSWDTRQMFF.

This clone is categorized as large. Other DNA sequences of this sample code for an identical CDR3. This chain links TRDV2 with TRDJ3, with 7 bases identical to TRDD3. Trimming at V came to 0 bases and at J to 0 bases, leaving 4 bases not matched to a gene. The CDR3 has 18 residues. In germline, CDR1 is GEAIGNYY, CDR2 EKD. CDR3 sequence: CACDTAGGISWDTRQMFF. In nucleotides, the CDR3 is TGTGCCTGTGACACCGCTGGGGGGATCTCCTGGGACACCCGACAGATGTTTTTC.

This clone was counted only a few times. A far larger clone lies a single base away; this is likely a read error. Additional DNA sequences in this sample encode the identical CDR3. This rearrangement joins TRDV2 to TRDJ3; TRDD3 agrees at 7 bases. Losses at the gene ends were 2 bases for V and 0 bases for J; bases not matched to a gene: 12. The CDR3 sequence is 20 residues long. Germline CDR1 reads GEAIGNYY; CDR2 reads EKD. CDR3 bases: TGTGCCTGTGACAAAGTGCTGGGGGCCTCAAGCTCCTGGGACACCCGACAGATGTTTTTC. Its translation: CACDKVLGASSSWDTRQMFF.

Points on this clone: The likely explanation is a read error, given a far larger clone one base away. The same CDR3 can be traced to other DNA sequences in this sample. The chain links TRDV2 to TRDJ3; TRDD3 matches at 8 bases. Germline V gene sequence: CDR1 GEAIGNYY, CDR2 EKD. This CDR3 comprises 18 residues. CDR3 nucleotide sequence: TGTGCCTGTGACCCTACTGGGGGCGTCTCCTGGGACACCCGACAGATGTTCTTC. As protein: CACDPTGGVSWDTRQMFF.